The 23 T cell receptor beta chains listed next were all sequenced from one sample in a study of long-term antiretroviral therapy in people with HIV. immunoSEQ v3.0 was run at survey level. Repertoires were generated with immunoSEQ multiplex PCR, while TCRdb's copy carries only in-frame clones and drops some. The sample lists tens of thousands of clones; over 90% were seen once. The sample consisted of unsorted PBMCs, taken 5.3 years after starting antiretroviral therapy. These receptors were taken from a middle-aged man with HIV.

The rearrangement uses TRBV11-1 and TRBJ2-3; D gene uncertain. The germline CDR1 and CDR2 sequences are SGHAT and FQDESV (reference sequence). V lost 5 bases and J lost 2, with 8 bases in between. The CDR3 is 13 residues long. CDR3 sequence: CASSVYTTDTQYF. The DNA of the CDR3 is TGTGCCAGCAGCGTCTACACCACAGATACGCAGTATTTT.

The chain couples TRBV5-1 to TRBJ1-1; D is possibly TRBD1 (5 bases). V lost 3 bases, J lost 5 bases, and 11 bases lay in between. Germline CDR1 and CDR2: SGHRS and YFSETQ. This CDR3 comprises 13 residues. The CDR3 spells CASSWGPGTEAFF. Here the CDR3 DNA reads TGCGCCAGCAGCTGGGGCCCCGGGACTGAAGCTTTCTTT.

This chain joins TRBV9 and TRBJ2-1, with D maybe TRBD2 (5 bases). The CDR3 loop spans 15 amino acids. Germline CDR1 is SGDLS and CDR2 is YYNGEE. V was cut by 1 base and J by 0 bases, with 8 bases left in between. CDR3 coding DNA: TGTGCCAGCAGCGTAATGGGGAGCTCCTACAATGAGCAGTTCTTC. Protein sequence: CASSVMGSSYNEQFF.

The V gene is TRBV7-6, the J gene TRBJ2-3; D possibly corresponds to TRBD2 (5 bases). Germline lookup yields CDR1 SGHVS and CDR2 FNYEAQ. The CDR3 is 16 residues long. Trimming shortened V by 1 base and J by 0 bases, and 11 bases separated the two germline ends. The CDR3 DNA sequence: TGTGCCAGCAGCTTAGTGTCGGGGAGTAGCACAGATACGCAGTATTTT. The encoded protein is CASSLVSGSSTDTQYF.

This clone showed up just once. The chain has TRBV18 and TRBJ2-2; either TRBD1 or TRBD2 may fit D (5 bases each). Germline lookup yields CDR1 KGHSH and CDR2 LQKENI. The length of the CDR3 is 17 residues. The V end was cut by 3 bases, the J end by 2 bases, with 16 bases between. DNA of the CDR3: TGTGCCAGCTCACCGAGGGTTCAGGGCCCCAACACCGGGGAGCTGTTTTTT. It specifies CASSPRVQGPNTGELFF.

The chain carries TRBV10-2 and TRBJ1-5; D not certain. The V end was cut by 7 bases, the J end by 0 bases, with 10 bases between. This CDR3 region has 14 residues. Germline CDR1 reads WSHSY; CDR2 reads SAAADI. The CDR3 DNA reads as TGCGCCAGCACCGAATTGGGTAGCAATCAGCCCCAGCATTTT. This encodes CASTELGSNQPQHF.

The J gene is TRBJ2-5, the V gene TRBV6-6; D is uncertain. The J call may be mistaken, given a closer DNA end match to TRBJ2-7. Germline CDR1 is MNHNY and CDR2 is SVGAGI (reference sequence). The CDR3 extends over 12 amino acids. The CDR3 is CASKQSSYEQYF. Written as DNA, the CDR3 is TGTGCCAGTAAGCAGAGCTCCTACGAGCAGTACTTC.

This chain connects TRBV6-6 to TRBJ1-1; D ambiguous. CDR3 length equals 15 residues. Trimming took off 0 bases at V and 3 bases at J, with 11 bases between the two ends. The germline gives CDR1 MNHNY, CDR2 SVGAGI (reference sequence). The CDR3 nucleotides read TGTGCCAGCAGTTACTCGAGACGGTCAGACACTGAAGCTTTCTTT. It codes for CASSYSRRSDTEAFF.

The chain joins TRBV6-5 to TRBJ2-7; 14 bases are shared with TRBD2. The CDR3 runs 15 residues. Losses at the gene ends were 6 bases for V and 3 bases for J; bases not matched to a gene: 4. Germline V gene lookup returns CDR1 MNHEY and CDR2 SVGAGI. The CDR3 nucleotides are TGTGCCAGCAGGATCGGGACTAGCGGGGGCTACGAGCAGTACTTC. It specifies CASRIGTSGGYEQYF.

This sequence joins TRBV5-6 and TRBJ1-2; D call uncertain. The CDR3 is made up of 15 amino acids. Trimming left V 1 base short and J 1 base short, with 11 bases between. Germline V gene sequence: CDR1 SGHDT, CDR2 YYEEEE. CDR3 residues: CASSLFAGFNYGYTF. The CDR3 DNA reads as TGTGCCAGCAGCTTGTTCGCAGGTTTTAACTATGGCTACACCTTC.

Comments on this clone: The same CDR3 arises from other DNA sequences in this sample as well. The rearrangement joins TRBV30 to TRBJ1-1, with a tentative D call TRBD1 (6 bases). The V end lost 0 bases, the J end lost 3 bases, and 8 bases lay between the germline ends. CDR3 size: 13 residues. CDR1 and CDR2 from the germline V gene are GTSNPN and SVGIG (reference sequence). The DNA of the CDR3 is TGTGCCTGGAGTGTAGCAGGGGACACTGAAGCTTTCTTT. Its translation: CAWSVAGDTEAFF.

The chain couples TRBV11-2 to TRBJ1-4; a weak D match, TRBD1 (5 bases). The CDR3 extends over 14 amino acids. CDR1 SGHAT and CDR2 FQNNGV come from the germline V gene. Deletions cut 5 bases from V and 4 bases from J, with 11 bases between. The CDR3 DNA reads TGTGCCAGCAGCCCGCAGGGTTTTAATGAAAAACTGTTTTTT. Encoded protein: CASSPQGFNEKLFF.

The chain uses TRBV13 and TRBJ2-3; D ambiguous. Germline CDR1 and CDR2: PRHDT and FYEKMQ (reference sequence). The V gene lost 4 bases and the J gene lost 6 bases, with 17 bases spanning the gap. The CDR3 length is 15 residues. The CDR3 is CASSSPLVSGDTQYF. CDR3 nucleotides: TGTGCCAGCAGCTCCCCCCTTGTGAGTGGCGATACGCAGTATTTT.

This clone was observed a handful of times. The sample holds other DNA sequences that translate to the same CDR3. As DNA, the CDR3 is TGCGCCAGCAGCTTGGGGGCAGGTTACGAGCAGTACTTC. Amino acid sequence: CASSLGAGYEQYF. V and J are TRBV5-1 and TRBJ2-7; D is unresolved. The CDR3 loop spans 13 amino acids. Trimming removed 0 bases from V and 4 bases from J, with 8 bases in between. From germline, CDR1 is SGHRS and CDR2 YFSETQ. The variable domain in full, with the rest retrieved from reference TRBV5-1 and TRBJ2-7, is KAGVTQTPRYLIKTRGQQVTLSCSPISGHRSVSWYQQTPGQGLQFLFEYFSETQRNKGNFPGRFSGRQFSNSRSEMNVSTLELGDSALYLCASSLGAGYEQYFGPGTRLTVT.

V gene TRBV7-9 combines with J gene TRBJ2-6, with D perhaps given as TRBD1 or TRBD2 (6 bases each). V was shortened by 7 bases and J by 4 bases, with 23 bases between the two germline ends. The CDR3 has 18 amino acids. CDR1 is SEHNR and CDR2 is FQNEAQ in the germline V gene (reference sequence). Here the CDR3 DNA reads TGTGCCAGCACCACCCCCGAGGGGGGCGGTTCCGGGGCCAACGTCCTGACTTTC. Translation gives CASTTPEGGGSGANVLTF.

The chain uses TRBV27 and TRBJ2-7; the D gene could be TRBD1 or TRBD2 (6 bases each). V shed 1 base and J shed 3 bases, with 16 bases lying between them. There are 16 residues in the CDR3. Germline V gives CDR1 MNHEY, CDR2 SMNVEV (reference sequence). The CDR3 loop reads CASSLFSGARVYEQYF. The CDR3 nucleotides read TGTGCCAGCAGTTTATTTTCGGGGGCGCGGGTCTACGAGCAGTACTTC.

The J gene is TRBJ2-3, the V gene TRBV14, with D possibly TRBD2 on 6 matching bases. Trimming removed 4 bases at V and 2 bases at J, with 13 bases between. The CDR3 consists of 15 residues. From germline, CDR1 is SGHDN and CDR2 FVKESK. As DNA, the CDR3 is TGTGCCAGCAGCCGCCGACTAGGCGCCACAGATACGCAGTATTTT. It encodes CASSRRLGATDTQYF.

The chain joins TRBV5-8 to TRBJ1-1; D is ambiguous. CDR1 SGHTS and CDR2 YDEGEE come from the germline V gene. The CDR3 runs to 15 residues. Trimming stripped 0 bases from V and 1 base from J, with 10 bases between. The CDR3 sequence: CASSLAHGSNTEAFF. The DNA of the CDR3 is TGTGCCAGCAGCTTGGCCCACGGATCGAACACTGAAGCTTTCTTT. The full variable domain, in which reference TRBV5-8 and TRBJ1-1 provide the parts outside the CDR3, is EAGVTQSPTHLIKTRGQQATLRCSPISGHTSVYWYQQALGLGLQFLLWYDEGEERNRGNFPPRFSGRQFPNYSSELNVNALELEDSALYLCASSLAHGSNTEAFFGQGTRLTVV.

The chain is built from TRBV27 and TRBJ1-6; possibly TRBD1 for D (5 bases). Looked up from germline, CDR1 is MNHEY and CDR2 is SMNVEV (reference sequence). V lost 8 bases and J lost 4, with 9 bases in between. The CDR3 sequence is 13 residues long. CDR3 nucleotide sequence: TGTGCCAGCGTGGGGGGTTATAATTCACCCCTCCACTTT. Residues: CASVGGYNSPLHF.

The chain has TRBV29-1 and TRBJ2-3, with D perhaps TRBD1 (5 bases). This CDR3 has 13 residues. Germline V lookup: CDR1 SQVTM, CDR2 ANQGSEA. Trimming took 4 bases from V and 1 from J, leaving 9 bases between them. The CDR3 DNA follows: TGCAGCGTTGCCGGCAGGGGCACAGATACGCAGTATTTT. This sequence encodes CSVAGRGTDTQYF.

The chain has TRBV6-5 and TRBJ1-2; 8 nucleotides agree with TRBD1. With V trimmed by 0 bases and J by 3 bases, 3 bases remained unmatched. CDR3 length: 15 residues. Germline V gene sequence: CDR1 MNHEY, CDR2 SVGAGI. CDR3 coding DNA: TGTGCCAGCAGTTACTCGCCGGACAGGGACTATGGCTACACCTTC. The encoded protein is CASSYSPDRDYGYTF.

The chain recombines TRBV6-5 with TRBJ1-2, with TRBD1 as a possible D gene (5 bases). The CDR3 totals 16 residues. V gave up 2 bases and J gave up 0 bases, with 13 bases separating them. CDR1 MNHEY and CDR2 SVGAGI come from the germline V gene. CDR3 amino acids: CASSYNGGGANYGYTF. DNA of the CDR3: TGTGCCAGCAGTTACAACGGGGGGGGAGCTAACTATGGCTACACCTTC.

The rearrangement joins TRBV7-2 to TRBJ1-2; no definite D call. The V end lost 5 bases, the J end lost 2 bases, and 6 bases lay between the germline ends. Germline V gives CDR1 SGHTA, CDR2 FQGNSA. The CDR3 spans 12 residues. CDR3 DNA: TGTGCCAGCAGCCCACTAAACTATGGCTACACCTTC. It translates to CASSPLNYGYTF.